A selection of T cell receptor beta chains follows, all from one sample in a study of blood T cell repertoires in COVID-19. Profiled with immunoSEQ multiplex PCR; TCRdb holds only in-frame clones, not every one. The sample consists of over 120,000 clones, around 90% of them appearing once. The sequencing input was peripheral blood. These receptors came from a human donor in a cohort sampled during active COVID-19. The CDR3 runs from the conserved cysteine through the conserved F or W. A D gene is named only where the DNA matches it firmly. The size of a clone is reported for some rows only, either as once, few or many, or as a class for expanded clones.

d_call,v_call,clone_size,j_call,cdr3_aa,cdr3_nt
TRBD1,TRBV18,.,TRBJ1-1,CASSPGQGGTEAFF,TGTGCCAGCTCACCCGGACAGGGGGGCACTGAAGCTTTCTTT
.,TRBV10-3,.,TRBJ1-6,CAIKGRDNSPLHF,TGTGCCATCAAGGGGAGGGATAATTCACCCCTCCACTTT
.,TRBV2,.,TRBJ2-5,CASMEQAYQETQYF,TGTGCCAGCATGGAGCAAGCGTACCAAGAGACCCAGTACTTC
TRBD1,TRBV12-3/TRBV12-4,few,TRBJ1-5,CASSRQGHQPQHF,TGTGCCAGCAGCCGACAGGGTCATCAGCCCCAGCATTTT
TRBD1,TRBV7-2,.,TRBJ1-2,CASSRNTGEHGYTF,TGTGCCAGCAGCCGGAATACAGGGGAGCATGGCTACACCTTC
.,TRBV7-9,.,TRBJ1-4,CASSLALNLGLNEKLFF,TGTGCCAGCAGCTTAGCGCTGAACTTGGGCCTTAATGAAAAACTGTTTTTT
.,TRBV6-6,few,TRBJ1-1,CASRTGIREAFF,TGTGCCAGCAGGACGGGCATCCGGGAGGCTTTCTTT
.,TRBV4-1,.,TRBJ1-1,CASSQEPGGLYDIFTEAFF,TGCGCCAGCAGCCAAGAACCCGGCGGTTTGTATGATATTTTCACTGAAGCTTTCTTT
TRBD1,TRBV19,.,TRBJ2-2,CASSRGQGRTGELFF,TGTGCCAGTAGTAGGGGACAGGGACGAACCGGGGAGCTGTTTTTT
.,TRBV14,.,TRBJ2-2,CASSPFRGNTGELFF,TGTGCCAGCAGCCCTTTTAGGGGGAATACCGGGGAGCTGTTTTTT
TRBD1,TRBV29-1,once,TRBJ2-5,CSVSEGTGGEETQYF,TGCAGCGTTAGCGAGGGGACAGGGGGCGAAGAGACCCAGTACTTC
TRBD1,TRBV7-6,.,TRBJ1-3,CASSAAGGPGNTIYF,TGTGCCAGCAGCGCAGCAGGGGGTCCCGGAAACACCATATATTTT
.,TRBV29-1,.,TRBJ2-7,CSVDGGAGEQYF,TGCAGCGTTGATGGGGGGGCGGGTGAGCAGTACTTC
.,TRBV2,.,TRBJ1-2,CANIQMEATYGYTF,TGTGCCAACATCCAGATGGAGGCAACATATGGCTACACCTTC
TRBD1,TRBV6-5,.,TRBJ1-1,CASRPRQGGTEAFF,TGTGCCAGCAGACCCCGACAGGGGGGGACTGAAGCTTTCTTT
.,TRBV5-1,.,TRBJ1-2,CASSSATANYGYTF,TGCGCCAGCAGCTCGGCGACAGCTAACTATGGCTACACCTTC
TRBD1,TRBV2,.,TRBJ2-2,CASRPDRGHIGELFF,TGTGCCAGCAGGCCGGACAGGGGGCATATCGGGGAGCTGTTTTTT